This T cell receptor (beta chain) came from a study of blood T cells in healthy people across ages. Study observations and caveats: A roughly linear fall in TCR beta diversity per million T cells was seen with increasing age.

For the second PCR, which ran for roughly 6 to 11 cycles, a sample-barcoded 5' primer and a J-beta primer mix were used. MiXCR, applied by TCRdb to the 5' RACE reads, yields one record per CDR3 protein. The sample holds roughly 700,000 distinct CDR3 sequences, 20% to 25% seen once. The V gene's germline CDR1 is MNHEY and CDR2 SVGEGT. This CDR3 is built from 15 residues. V was clipped by 2 bases and J by 2 bases, with 10 bases between them. This clonotype was picked up a small number of times. Antigen specificity is unknown. The same data also went into a second study, on T cells of mothers and their children. That source notes: Related mother-child pairs showed slightly, non-significantly higher overlap than unrelated pairs.

This clonotype originated in a boy aged 5-17 years in good health. The source material was blood. This rearrangement joins TRBV6-2 or TRBV6-3 to TRBJ2-1, with D perhaps assigned TRBD1 or TRBD2 (6 bases each). CDR3 protein: CASSYEGGPYNEQFF. DNA of the CDR3: TGTGCCAGCAGTTACGAAGGGGGGCCCTACAATGAGCAGTTCTTC.